This TCR beta chain was profiled in a study of T cell responses to AZD1222 COVID-19 vaccine. Worth noting for this clone: Its antigen is as yet unknown.

Study-wide points: Females outnumbered males among donors, who were mostly white British; clonal diversity was possibly underestimated. Reports indicate that nearly half of spike-specific TCRs are directed at unmutated variant regions.

The repertoire was sequenced with immunoSEQ multiplex PCR; TCRdb's copy has only in-frame clones and lacks some. The table has some 100,000 clones, about 93% seen once. Germline V gene sequence: CDR1 SNHLY, CDR2 FYNNEI. This CDR3 is 14 amino acids long. The trim removed 3 bases at V and 5 bases at J, leaving 4 bases unmatched. This chain links TRBV2 with TRBJ1-2; 9 bases agree with TRBD1. Specimen: peripheral blood, collected 28 days after the second AZD1222 dose. The clonotype originates from an adult who received the AZD1222 COVID-19 vaccine. The CDR3 bases are TGTGCCAGCAGTGATTCGGACAGGGGATATGGCTACACCTTC. Protein sequence: CASSDSDRGYGYTF.